This TCR beta chain stems from a study of breast tumors, draining lymph nodes, adjacent tissues (dated by TCRdb to 2016 to 2018). About the investigation overall: TCR beta repertoires were compared across tumor, adjacent nontumor tissue and axillary lymph nodes obtained from breast cancer patients. In human breast cancer, the study set out to assess how tumor, surrounding tissue and draining lymph node repertoires relate to one another and whether T cells might be exchanged between them. Summary of the overall study and its limitations: A scenario in which most tumor T cells derive from the lymph node and then expand within tumor tissue was judged to be consistent with the data. The similarity between tumor and nontumor tissue repertoires was significantly greater in luminal-like breast cancer than in basal-like breast cancer. T-cell repertoire diversity in tumors was found to be lower than in lymph nodes but higher than in nontumor tissue, and preferential V and J gene usage was observed. The study presented the conclusion that tumor T cells originate in lymph nodes as consistent with a hypothesis, not as something directly demonstrated.

The axillary draining lymph nodes of breast cancer patients were the source of the lymph node samples. The listed sequencing device is Illumina HiSeq 2000. Multiplex PCR amplification was used to build the TCR beta chain libraries. The amplified TCR beta chain products were analyzed by high-throughput sequencing. TCRdb's own reprocessing of the public reads used fastp at Q25 and MiXCR and kept productive beta chains. Each record represents a unique CDR3 protein, reported with the most common genes and DNA among its rows. This sample gives about 110,000 distinct CDR3 sequences in total; 30% of them show up just once. Approximately 5% of the sample is held by the ten biggest clonotypes. Based on the germline V gene, the CDR1 and CDR2 sequences are SGHDT and YYEEEE. V loses 0 bases of germline sequence and J loses 4 bases, and the interval between the two ends is 8 bases. The CDR3 goes from the cysteine to the phenylalanine over 13 residues. Only the CDR3 portion is preserved as DNA: 39 bases, with reading frame beginning at the first base.

In this sample, this clonotype turned up many times. No antigen is known for it. The record has no base qualities; no much larger clone is one base away. This receptor was identified in a female donor with breast cancer. Some clones in this sample may be carry-over from other donors' samples. The rearrangement combines TRBV5-6 with TRBJ2-7, with the D gene not clear enough to name. Sequences were obtained from axillary lymph node tissue. The nucleotide sequence reads TGTGCCAGCAGCTTGGCGACGCCGTACGAGCAGTACTTC. Protein translation: CASSLATPYEQYF.